The rows below give T cell receptor beta chains drawn from one sample of a study of OX40 agonist ivuxolimab in advanced cancers. This table comes from immunoSEQ multiplex PCR, and its TCRdb copy is limited to in-frame clones, with some not included. The sample contains about 50,000 clones, 80% of which appear only once. Sequencing used CD4+ or CD8+ T cells sorted from blood, obtained in a trial of the OX40 agonist ivuxolimab. Receptors were obtained from an adult with an advanced solid tumor such as melanoma, head and neck, liver or kidney cancer. Both conserved end residues are part of each CDR3. Each record gives: clone size, V gene, D gene, J gene, CDR3 protein, CDR3 DNA. The D gene is left open where the match is weak. The size entry is marked missing in some rows and otherwise reads once, few, many or a size class.

>medium-sized|TRBV30|TRBD1|TRBJ1-1
CAWSVTGTGALYF
TGTGCCTGGAGTGTAACGGGGACAGGCGCGCTATACTTT
>NA|TRBV7-2|NA|TRBJ2-2
CASSQSGRLNTGELFF
TGTGCCAGCAGCCAATCGGGACGGCTGAACACCGGGGAGCTGTTTTTT
>NA|TRBV9|NA|TRBJ1-6
CASSATGHNSPLHF
TGTGCCAGCAGCGCCACAGGCCATAATTCACCCCTCCACTTT
>NA|TRBV5-4|TRBD1|TRBJ1-2
CASSFWDRDVYGYTF
TGTGCCAGCAGCTTTTGGGACAGGGATGTCTATGGCTACACCTTC
>NA|TRBV6-5|NA|TRBJ1-5
CASSLSGGYQPQHF
TGTGCCAGCAGTTTGTCGGGGGGTTATCAGCCCCAGCATTTT
>once|TRBV11-2|NA|TRBJ1-1
CASSFNGAGNTEAFF
TGTGCCAGCAGCTTTAACGGGGCAGGGAACACTGAAGCTTTCTTT
>NA|TRBV30|NA|TRBJ1-1
CAWGRNTEAFF
TGTGCCTGGGGGCGGAACACTGAAGCTTTCTTT
>few|TRBV27|TRBD1|TRBJ2-1
CASSLQGSEQFF
TGTGCCAGCAGCCTACAGGGGAGTGAGCAGTTCTTC
>NA|TRBV5-1|TRBD1|TRBJ1-2
CASSTRTGYGYTF
TGCGCCAGCAGCACCCGGACAGGGTATGGCTACACCTTC
>NA|TRBV28|NA|TRBJ1-1
CASSFFGRMNTEAFF
TGTGCCAGCAGTTTCTTTGGGCGCATGAACACTGAAGCTTTCTTT
>once|TRBV19|NA|TRBJ2-5
CASSRRPQETQYF
TGTGCCAGTAGTCGACGCCCCCAAGAGACCCAGTACTTC
>NA|TRBV4-1|NA|TRBJ2-6
CASSQVRQALAGANVLTF
TGCGCCAGCAGCCAAGTTCGTCAGGCTCTGGCAGGGGCCAACGTCCTGACTTTC
>once|TRBV5-1|NA|TRBJ2-1
CASSFLATSYNEQFF
TGCGCCAGCAGCTTTCTAGCAACCTCCTACAATGAGCAGTTCTTC
>NA|TRBV13|TRBD2|TRBJ2-7
CASSWGLAEQYF
TGTGCCAGCAGCTGGGGACTAGCCGAGCAGTACTTC
>NA|TRBV5-8|TRBD2|TRBJ2-7
CASSLAGGYLYEQYF
TGTGCCAGCAGCTTGGCCGGGGGGTACCTCTACGAGCAGTACTTC
>NA|TRBV5-4|TRBD1|TRBJ2-2
CASSGQANTGELFF
TGTGCCAGCAGCGGACAGGCGAACACCGGGGAGCTGTTTTTT
>NA|TRBV19|TRBD1|TRBJ2-7
CASSIPTGTGDYEQYF
TGTGCCAGTAGTATTCCAACCGGGACAGGGGACTACGAGCAGTACTTC
>NA|TRBV5-1|NA|TRBJ2-7
CASSLVVSPYEQYF
TGCGCCAGCAGCTTGGTAGTTAGCCCCTACGAGCAGTACTTC
>NA|TRBV7-9|NA|TRBJ1-3
CASSLALPSSGNTIYF
TGTGCCAGCAGCTTAGCGCTACCGAGCTCTGGAAACACCATATATTTT
>NA|TRBV18|NA|TRBJ1-2
CASSPPPGHGYTF
TGTGCCAGCTCACCTCCCCCAGGGCATGGCTACACCTTC
>NA|TRBV9|NA|TRBJ1-2
CASSVSGSGYTF
TGTGCCAGCAGCGTCTCCGGGAGCGGCTACACCTTC
>NA|TRBV7-6|TRBD1|TRBJ1-1
CASSLVGQGNTEAFF
TGTGCCAGCAGCTTAGTAGGACAGGGGAACACTGAAGCTTTCTTT
>NA|TRBV14|NA|TRBJ1-2
CASSLVNYGYTF
TGTGCCAGCAGCCTTGTCAACTATGGCTACACCTTC
>NA|TRBV7-6|TRBD2|TRBJ2-2
CASSLLAGANTGELFF
TGTGCCAGCAGCTTACTAGCGGGAGCGAACACCGGGGAGCTGTTTTTT
>NA|TRBV5-1|NA|TRBJ1-2
CASSLTVSQAEGYTF
TGCGCCAGCAGCTTGACAGTATCGCAGGCGGAAGGCTACACCTTC
>NA|TRBV21-1|NA|TRBJ2-6
CASSKAFRDRAGANVLTF
TGTGCCAGCAGCAAAGCGTTCCGGGACAGGGCGGGGGCCAACGTCCTGACTTTC
>NA|TRBV11-2|NA|TRBJ2-3
CASSPRTGGFTDTQYF
TGTGCCAGCAGCCCACGGACAGGAGGGTTCACAGATACGCAGTATTTT
>NA|TRBV28|TRBD2|TRBJ2-3
CASSPRTSGSTDTQYF
TGTGCCAGCAGTCCCCGGACTAGCGGGAGCACAGATACGCAGTATTTT
>NA|TRBV4-1|TRBD2|TRBJ2-7
CASSQAPTSSTYEQYF
TGCGCCAGCAGCCAAGCCCCGACTAGCTCCACCTACGAGCAGTACTTC
>NA|TRBV2|TRBD2|TRBJ2-5
CASSEVGGETQYF
TGTGCCAGCAGTGAAGTGGGAGGGGAGACCCAGTACTTC
>NA|TRBV7-7|TRBD1|TRBJ2-7
CASSAGTGSEQYF
TGTGCCAGCAGCGCCGGGACAGGGTCCGAGCAGTACTTC
>NA|TRBV5-6|TRBD1|TRBJ1-5
CASSFRQGLGNQPQHF
TGTGCCAGCAGCTTCCGACAGGGGTTGGGCAATCAGCCCCAGCATTTT
>once|TRBV30|TRBD2|TRBJ2-5
CAWSPGLGSETQYF
TGTGCCTGGAGTCCTGGACTAGGAAGTGAGACCCAGTACTTC
>NA|TRBV18|NA|TRBJ1-5
CASSDDSYQPQHF
TGTGCCAGCTCAGATGACAGCTATCAGCCCCAGCATTTT
>NA|TRBV19|TRBD2|TRBJ2-1
CASSRSGTSYNEQFF
TGTGCCAGTAGTAGGAGCGGGACCTCCTACAATGAGCAGTTCTTC
>NA|TRBV6-1|NA|TRBJ2-4
CASSDLSGAKNIQYF
TGTGCCAGCAGTGACCTGTCTGGGGCCAAAAACATTCAGTACTTC
>NA|TRBV28|NA|TRBJ2-7
CASSFPGGSYEQYF
TGTGCCAGCAGTTTCCCTGGGGGCTCCTACGAGCAGTACTTC
>NA|TRBV28|NA|TRBJ1-6
CASSPEFYNSPLHF
TGTGCCAGCAGTCCAGAGTTTTATAATTCACCCCTCCACTTT
>many|TRBV18|NA|TRBJ2-7
CASSQGSPAYEQYF
TGTGCCAGCTCACAGGGATCACCAGCCTACGAGCAGTACTTC
>NA|TRBV6-6|NA|TRBJ2-1
CASGRYSYNEQFF
TGTGCCAGCGGGCGGTATTCCTACAATGAGCAGTTCTTC
>NA|TRBV4-1|TRBD2|TRBJ2-7
CASSFQTSGSSYEQYF
TGCGCCAGCAGCTTTCAGACTAGCGGGAGTTCCTACGAGCAGTACTTC
>NA|TRBV5-1|TRBD1|TRBJ1-4
CASSLNSGQGNEKLFF
TGCGCCAGCAGCTTAAATTCGGGACAGGGGAATGAAAAACTGTTTTTT
>NA|TRBV7-2|NA|TRBJ2-1
CASSSAGQKQFF
TGTGCCAGCAGCTCAGCCGGACAGAAGCAGTTCTTC
>NA|TRBV10-1|TRBD2|TRBJ2-2
CASSPGLAHTGELFF
TGCGCCAGCAGCCCGGGACTAGCGCATACCGGGGAGCTGTTTTTT
>few|TRBV18|TRBD1|TRBJ1-4
CASSPSQGDNEKLFF
TGTGCCAGCTCACCAAGCCAGGGGGATAATGAAAAACTGTTTTTT
>NA|TRBV30|NA|TRBJ1-4
CAWSVSRGTRDEKLFF
TGTGCCTGGAGTGTGAGTAGGGGGACCAGGGATGAAAAACTGTTTTTT
>NA|TRBV6-5|TRBD1|TRBJ1-2
CASSNPTGDYGYTF
TGTGCCAGCAGTAACCCTACAGGGGACTATGGCTACACCTTC
>NA|TRBV7-2|NA|TRBJ1-2
CASTLRGAVSSYGYTF
TGTGCCAGCACCCTTCGAGGGGCAGTGTCTAGCTATGGCTACACCTTC
>NA|TRBV11-3|TRBD1|TRBJ1-5
CASSLVGGQGSNQPQHF
TGTGCCAGCAGCTTAGTGGGGGGACAGGGAAGCAATCAGCCCCAGCATTTT
>NA|TRBV7-8|NA|TRBJ1-1
CASSLAGQGRVNTEAFF
TGTGCCAGCAGCTTAGCGGGCCAGGGGCGAGTGAACACTGAAGCTTTCTTT
>NA|TRBV28|NA|TRBJ1-3
CASSLGRPNGNTIYF
TGTGCCAGCAGCTTAGGGAGACCAAATGGAAACACCATATATTTT
>many|TRBV5-1|NA|TRBJ2-1
CASSLGLQLYNEQFF
TGCGCCAGCAGCTTGGGTCTGCAACTGTACAATGAGCAGTTCTTC
>few|TRBV28|TRBD1|TRBJ1-5
CASRWDRGFLNPSNQPQHF
TGTGCCAGCAGATGGGACAGGGGGTTCCTAAATCCAAGCAATCAGCCCCAGCATTTT
>few|TRBV5-6|NA|TRBJ1-1
CASSLLVAGNTEAFF
TGTGCCAGCAGCTTGTTAGTTGCGGGGAACACTGAAGCTTTCTTT